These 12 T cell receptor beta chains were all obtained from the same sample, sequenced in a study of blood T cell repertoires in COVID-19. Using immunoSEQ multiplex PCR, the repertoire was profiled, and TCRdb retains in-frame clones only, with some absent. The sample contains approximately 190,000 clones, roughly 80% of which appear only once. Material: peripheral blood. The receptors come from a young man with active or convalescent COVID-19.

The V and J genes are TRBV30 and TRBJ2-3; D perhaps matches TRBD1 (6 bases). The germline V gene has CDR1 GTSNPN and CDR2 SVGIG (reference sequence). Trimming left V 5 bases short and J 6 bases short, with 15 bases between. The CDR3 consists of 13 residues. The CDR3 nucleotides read TGTGCCTGGGACAGGTGGGCCACGGATACGCAGTATTTT. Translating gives CAWDRWATDTQYF.

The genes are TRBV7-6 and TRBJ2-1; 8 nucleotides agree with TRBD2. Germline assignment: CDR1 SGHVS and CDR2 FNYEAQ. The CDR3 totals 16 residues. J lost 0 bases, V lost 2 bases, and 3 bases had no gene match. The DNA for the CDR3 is TGTGCCAGCAGCTTAACCGGGACTAGCTCCTACAATGAGCAGTTCTTC. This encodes CASSLTGTSSYNEQFF.

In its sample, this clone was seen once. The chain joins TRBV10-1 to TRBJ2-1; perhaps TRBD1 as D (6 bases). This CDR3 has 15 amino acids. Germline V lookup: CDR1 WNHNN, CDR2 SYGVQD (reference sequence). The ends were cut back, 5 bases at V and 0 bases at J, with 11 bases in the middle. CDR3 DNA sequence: TGCGCCAGCAGTAAGGGGGAGAGCTCCTACAATGAGCAGTTCTTC. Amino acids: CASSKGESSYNEQFF.

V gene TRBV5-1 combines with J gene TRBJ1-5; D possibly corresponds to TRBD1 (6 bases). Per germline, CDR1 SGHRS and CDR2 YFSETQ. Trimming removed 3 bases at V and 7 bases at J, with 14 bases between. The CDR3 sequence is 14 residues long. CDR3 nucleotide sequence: TGCGCCAGCAGCTGGGGGCTCGAGAGCCAGCCCCAGCATTTT. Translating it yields CASSWGLESQPQHF. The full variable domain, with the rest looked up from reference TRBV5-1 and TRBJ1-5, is KAGVTQTPRYLIKTRGQQVTLSCSPISGHRSVSWYQQTPGQGLQFLFEYFSETQRNKGNFPGRFSGRQFSNSRSEMNVSTLELGDSALYLCASSWGLESQPQHFGDGTRLSIL.

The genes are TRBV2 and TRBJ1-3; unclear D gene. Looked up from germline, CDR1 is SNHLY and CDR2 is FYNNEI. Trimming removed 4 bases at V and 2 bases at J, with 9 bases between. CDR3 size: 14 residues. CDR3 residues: CASSGGRTGNTIYF. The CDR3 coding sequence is TGTGCCAGCAGTGGCGGCAGAACTGGAAACACCATATATTTT.

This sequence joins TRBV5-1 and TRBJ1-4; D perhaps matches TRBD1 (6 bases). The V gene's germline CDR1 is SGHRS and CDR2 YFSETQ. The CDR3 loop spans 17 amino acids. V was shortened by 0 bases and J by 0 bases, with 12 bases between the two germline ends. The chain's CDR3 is CASSLGNRVATNEKLFF. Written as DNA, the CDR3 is TGCGCCAGCAGCTTGGGGAACAGGGTCGCAACTAATGAAAAACTGTTTTTT.

CDR3 DNA: TGTGCCAGCACGCCGGGACTAGCGGGTTACAATGAGCAGTTCTTC. It encodes CASTPGLAGYNEQFF. The chain couples TRBV28 to TRBJ2-1; 12 positions match TRBD2. V was pared by 7 bases and J by 4 bases, with 5 bases of the junction left unmatched. CDR1 is MDHEN and CDR2 is SYDVKM in the germline V gene. The CDR3 totals 15 residues.

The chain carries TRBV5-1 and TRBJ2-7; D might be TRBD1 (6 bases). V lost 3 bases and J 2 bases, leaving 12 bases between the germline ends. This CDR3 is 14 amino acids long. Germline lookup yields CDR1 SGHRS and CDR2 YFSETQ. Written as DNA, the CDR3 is TGCGCCAGCAGCTCAACGGGACACCCCTACGAGCAGTACTTC. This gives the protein CASSSTGHPYEQYF.

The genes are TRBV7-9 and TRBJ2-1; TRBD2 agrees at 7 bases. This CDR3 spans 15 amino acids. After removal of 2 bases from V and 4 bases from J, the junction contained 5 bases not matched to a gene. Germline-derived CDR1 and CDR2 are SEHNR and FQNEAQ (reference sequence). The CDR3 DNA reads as TGTGCCAGCAGCTTACTAGCGGCCTTTTACAATGAGCAGTTCTTC. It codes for CASSLLAAFYNEQFF.

The CDR3 loop reads CAISDRESGNQPQHF. CDR3 in DNA: TGTGCCATCAGCGACAGGGAGAGCGGCAATCAGCCCCAGCATTTT. The chain uses TRBV10-3 and TRBJ1-5, with 7 bases matching TRBD1. The CDR3 length is 15 residues. With V trimmed by 6 bases and J by 2 bases, 7 bases remained unmatched. From germline, CDR1 is ENHRY and CDR2 SYGVKD.

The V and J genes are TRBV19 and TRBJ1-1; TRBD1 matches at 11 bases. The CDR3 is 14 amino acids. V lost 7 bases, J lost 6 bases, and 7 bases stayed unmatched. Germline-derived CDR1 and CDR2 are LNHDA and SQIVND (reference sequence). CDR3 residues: CASTPDRGQAEAFF. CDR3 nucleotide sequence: TGTGCCAGTACCCCGGACAGGGGGCAGGCTGAAGCTTTCTTT.

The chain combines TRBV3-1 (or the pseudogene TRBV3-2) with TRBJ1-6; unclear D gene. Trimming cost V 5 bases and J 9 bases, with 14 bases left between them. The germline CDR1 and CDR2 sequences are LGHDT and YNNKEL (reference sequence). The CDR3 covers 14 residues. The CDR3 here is CASSAISSGSPLHF. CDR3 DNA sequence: TGTGCCAGCAGCGCTATTTCAAGCGGTTCACCCCTCCACTTT.